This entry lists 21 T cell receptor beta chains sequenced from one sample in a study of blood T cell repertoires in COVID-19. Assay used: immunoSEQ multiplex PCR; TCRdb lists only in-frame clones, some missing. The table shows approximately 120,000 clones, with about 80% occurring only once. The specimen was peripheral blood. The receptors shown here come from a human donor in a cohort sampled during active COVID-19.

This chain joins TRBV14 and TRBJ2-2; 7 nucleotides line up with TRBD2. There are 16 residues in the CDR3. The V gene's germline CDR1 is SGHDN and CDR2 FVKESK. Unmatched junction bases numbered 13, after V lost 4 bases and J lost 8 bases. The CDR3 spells CASSPKLGGPTGELFF. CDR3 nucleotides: TGTGCCAGCAGCCCTAAGTTGGGAGGGCCAACGGGGGAGCTGTTTTTT.

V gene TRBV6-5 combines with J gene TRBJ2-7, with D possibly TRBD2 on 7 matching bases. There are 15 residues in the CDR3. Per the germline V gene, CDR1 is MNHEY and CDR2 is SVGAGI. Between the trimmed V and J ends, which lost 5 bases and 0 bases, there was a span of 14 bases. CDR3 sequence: CASSRGGFSSYEQYF. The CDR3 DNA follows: TGTGCCAGCAGTAGGGGGGGGTTTAGCTCCTACGAGCAGTACTTC.

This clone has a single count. The CDR3 region is CASSSAGGEVYEQYF. In DNA form, the CDR3 reads TGTGCCAGCAGCTCGGCAGGGGGCGAAGTGTACGAGCAGTACTTC. V gene TRBV5-4 combines with J gene TRBJ2-7; 8 bases fit TRBD1. The CDR3 is 15 residues long. Per germline, CDR1 SGHNT and CDR2 YYREEE (reference sequence). The junction had 9 bases not matched to a gene; V was cut back by 3 bases and J by 4 bases.

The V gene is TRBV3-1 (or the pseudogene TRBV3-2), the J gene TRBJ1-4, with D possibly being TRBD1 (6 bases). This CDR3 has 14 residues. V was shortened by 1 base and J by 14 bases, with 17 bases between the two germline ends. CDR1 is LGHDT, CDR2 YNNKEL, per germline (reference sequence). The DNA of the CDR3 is TGTGCCAGCAGCCAAGGGACGAAATGGCAGGGGCTGTTTTTT. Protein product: CASSQGTKWQGLFF.

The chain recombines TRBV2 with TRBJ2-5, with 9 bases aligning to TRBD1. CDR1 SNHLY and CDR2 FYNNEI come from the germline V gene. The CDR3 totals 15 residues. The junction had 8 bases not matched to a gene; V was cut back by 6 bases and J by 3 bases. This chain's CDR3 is CASRYRDRVKETQYF. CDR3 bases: TGTGCCAGCAGGTACCGGGACAGGGTAAAAGAGACCCAGTACTTC.

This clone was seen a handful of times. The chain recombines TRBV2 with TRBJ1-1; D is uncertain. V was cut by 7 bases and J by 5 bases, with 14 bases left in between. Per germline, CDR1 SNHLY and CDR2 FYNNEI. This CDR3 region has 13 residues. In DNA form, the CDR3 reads TGTGCCAGCACCGGAGCCCCGGGAACTGAAGCTTTCTTT. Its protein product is CASTGAPGTEAFF.

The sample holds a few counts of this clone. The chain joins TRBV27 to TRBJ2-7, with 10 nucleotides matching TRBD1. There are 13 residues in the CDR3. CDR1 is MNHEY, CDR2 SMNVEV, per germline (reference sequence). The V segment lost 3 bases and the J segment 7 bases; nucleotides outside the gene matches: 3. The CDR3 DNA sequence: TGTGCCAGCAGTTTCTGGGACAGGGGTGAGCAGTACTTC. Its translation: CASSFWDRGEQYF.

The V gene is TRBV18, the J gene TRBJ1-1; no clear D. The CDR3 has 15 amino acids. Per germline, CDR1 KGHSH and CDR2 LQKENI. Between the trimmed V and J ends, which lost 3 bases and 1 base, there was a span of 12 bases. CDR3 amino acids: CASSPLTVANTEAFF. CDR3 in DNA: TGTGCCAGCTCACCTTTAACAGTGGCGAACACTGAAGCTTTCTTT. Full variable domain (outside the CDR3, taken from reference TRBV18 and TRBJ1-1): NAGVMQNPRHLVRRRGQEARLRCSPMKGHSHVYWYRQLPEEGLKFMVYLQKENIIDESGMPKERFSAEFPKEGPSILRIQQVVRGDSAAYFCASSPLTVANTEAFFGQGTRLTVV.

CDR3 loop: CASSRPRGGWDEQFF. The CDR3 coding sequence is TGTGCCAGCAGCCGCCCGCGGGGGGGCTGGGATGAGCAGTTCTTC. This sequence joins TRBV6-2 or TRBV6-3 and TRBJ2-1, with TRBD2 identical over 9 bases. The CDR3 contains 15 residues. J was trimmed by 8 bases and V by 6 bases; bases with no gene match: 11. CDR1 and CDR2 from the germline V gene are MNHEY and SVGEGT.

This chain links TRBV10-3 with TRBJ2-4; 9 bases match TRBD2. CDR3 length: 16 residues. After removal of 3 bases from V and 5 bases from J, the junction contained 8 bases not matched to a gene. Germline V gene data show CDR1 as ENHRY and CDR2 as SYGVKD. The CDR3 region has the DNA TGTGCCATCAGTGACTTTATAGCGGGAGCTCAAAACATTCAGTACTTC. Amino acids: CAISDFIAGAQNIQYF.

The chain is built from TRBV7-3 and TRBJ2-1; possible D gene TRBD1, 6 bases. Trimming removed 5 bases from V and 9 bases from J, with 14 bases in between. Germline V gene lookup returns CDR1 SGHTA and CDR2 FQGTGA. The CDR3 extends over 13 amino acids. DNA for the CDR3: TGTGCCAGCAGCGAGGACAGACACTCTGAGCAGTTCTTC. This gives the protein CASSEDRHSEQFF.

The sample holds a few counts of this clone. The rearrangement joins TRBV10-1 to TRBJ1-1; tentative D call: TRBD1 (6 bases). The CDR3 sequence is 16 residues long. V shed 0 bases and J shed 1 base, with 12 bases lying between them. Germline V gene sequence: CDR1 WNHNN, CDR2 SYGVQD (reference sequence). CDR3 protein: CASSESIIGGNTEAFF. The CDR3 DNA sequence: TGCGCCAGCAGTGAGTCTATAATAGGGGGGAACACTGAAGCTTTCTTT.

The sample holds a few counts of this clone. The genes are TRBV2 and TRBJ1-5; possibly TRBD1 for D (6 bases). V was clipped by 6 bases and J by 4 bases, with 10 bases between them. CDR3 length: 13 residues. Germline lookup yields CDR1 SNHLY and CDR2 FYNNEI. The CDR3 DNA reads TGTGCCAGCAGAGGACAGTTAAATCAGCCCCAGCATTTT. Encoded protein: CASRGQLNQPQHF.

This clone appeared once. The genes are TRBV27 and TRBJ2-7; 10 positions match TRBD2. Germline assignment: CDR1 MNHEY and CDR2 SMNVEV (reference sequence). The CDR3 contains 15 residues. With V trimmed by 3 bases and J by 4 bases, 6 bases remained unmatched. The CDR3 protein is CASSFAASGSYEQYF. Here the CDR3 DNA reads TGTGCCAGCAGTTTTGCGGCTAGCGGGAGTTACGAGCAGTACTTC.

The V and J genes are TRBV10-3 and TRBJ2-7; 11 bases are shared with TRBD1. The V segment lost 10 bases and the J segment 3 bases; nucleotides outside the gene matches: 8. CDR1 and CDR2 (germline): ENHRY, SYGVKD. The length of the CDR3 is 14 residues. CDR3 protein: CATRPGQGDYEQYF. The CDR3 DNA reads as TGTGCCACCCGGCCGGGACAGGGGGACTACGAGCAGTACTTC.

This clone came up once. CDR3 coding DNA: TGTGCCAGCAGCCAAGATCGGCAGGGAGGGCAGTACTTC. Encoded protein: CASSQDRQGGQYF. V usage is TRBV3-1 (or the pseudogene TRBV3-2) and J usage is TRBJ2-7; possible D gene TRBD2, 6 bases. The CDR3 is 13 residues long. V was trimmed by 0 bases and J by 9 bases, leaving 12 bases between them. CDR1 is LGHDT, CDR2 YNNKEL, per germline (reference sequence).

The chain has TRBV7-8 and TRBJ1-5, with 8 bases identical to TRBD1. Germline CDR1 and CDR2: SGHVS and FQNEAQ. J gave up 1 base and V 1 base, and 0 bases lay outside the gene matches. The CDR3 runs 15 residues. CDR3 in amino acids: CASSLGTGSNQPQHF. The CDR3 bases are TGTGCCAGCAGCTTAGGGACAGGGAGCAATCAGCCCCAGCATTTT. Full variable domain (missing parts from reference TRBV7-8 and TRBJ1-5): GAGVSQSPRYKVAKRGQDVALRCDPISGHVSLFWYQQALGQGPEFLTYFQNEAQLDKSGLPSDRFFAERPEGSVSTLKIQRTQQEDSAVYLCASSLGTGSNQPQHFGDGTRLSIL.

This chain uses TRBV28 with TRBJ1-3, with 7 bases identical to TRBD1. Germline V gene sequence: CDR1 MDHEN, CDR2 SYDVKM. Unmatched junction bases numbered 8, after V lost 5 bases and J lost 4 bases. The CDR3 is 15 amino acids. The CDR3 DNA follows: TGTGCCAGCAGTCTATACCCGGGACAGGGAAACACCATATATTTT. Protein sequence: CASSLYPGQGNTIYF.

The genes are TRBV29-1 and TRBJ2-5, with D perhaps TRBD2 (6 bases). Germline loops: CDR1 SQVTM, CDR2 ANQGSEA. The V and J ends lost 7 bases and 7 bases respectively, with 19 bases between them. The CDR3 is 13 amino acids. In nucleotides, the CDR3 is TGCAGCGGTGCGGAGGCGGGACGGGGGACCCAGTACTTC. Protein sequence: CSGAEAGRGTQYF. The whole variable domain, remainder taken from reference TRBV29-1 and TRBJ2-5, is SAVISQKPSRDICQRGTSLTIQCQVDSQVTMMFWYRQQPGQSLTLIATANQGSEATYESGFVIDKFPISRPNLTFSTLTVSNMSPEDSSIYLCSGAEAGRGTQYFGPGTRLLVL.

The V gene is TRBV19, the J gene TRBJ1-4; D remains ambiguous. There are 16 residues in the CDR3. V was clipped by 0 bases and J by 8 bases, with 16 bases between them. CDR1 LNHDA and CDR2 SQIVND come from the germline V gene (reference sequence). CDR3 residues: CASSIDRLSTGEKLFF. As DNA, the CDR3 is TGTGCCAGTAGTATAGACCGACTTTCGACGGGGGAAAAACTGTTTTTT.

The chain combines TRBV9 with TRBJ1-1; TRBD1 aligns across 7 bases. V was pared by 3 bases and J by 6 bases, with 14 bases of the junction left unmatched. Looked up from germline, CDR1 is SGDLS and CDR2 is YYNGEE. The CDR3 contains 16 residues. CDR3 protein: CASSEGDRPLDPEAFF. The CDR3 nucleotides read TGTGCCAGCAGCGAGGGGGACAGACCCCTCGACCCTGAAGCTTTCTTT.